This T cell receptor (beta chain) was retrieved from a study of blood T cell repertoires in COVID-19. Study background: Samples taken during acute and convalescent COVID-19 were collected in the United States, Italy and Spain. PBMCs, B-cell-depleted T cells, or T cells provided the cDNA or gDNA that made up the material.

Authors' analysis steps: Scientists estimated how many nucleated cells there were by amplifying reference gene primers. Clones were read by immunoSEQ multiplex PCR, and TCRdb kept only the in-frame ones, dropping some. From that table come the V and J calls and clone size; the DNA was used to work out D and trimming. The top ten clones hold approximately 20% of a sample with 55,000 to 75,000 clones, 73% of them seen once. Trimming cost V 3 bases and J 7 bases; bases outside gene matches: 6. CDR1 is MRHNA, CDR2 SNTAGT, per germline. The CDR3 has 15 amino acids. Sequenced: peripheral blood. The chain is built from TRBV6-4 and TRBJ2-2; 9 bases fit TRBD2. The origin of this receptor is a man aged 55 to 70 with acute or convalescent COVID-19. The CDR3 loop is CASSELGLAYGELFF. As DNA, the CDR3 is TGTGCCAGCAGTGAATTGGGACTAGCCTACGGGGAGCTGTTTTTT.